This TCR beta chain appears in the sequencing data of a study of T-cell memory formation after mild COVID-19. Germline V gives CDR1 SGHRS, CDR2 YFSETQ. The CDR3 totals 14 residues. V was clipped by 5 bases and J by 7 bases; unmatched bases: 10. TCRdb ran MiXCR on the 5' RACE reads and lists one entry per CDR3 protein. The sample carries 300,000 to 400,000 distinct CDR3 sequences, 15% to 20% recorded once. The chain carries TRBV5-1 and TRBJ1-2, with TRBD1 identical over 8 bases. The TCR sequence derives from a man between 18 and 35 years old who had mild COVID-19 (a few samples of this study predate the infection). Cell type and time point are not known. Sequenced input: PBMCs or a T cell subset sorted from them (not recorded which). This CDR3 is CASRYTGTGSGYTF. Written as DNA, the CDR3 is TGCGCCAGCAGATATACCGGGACAGGTAGTGGCTACACCTTC.